These 5 T cell receptor beta chains were sequenced from one sample in a study of shared T cell receptors in the human thymus. TCRdb keeps only in-frame clones here, not all; method: immunoSEQ multiplex PCR. This table has hundreds of thousands of clones, around 87% appearing once. These data were also filed under a second study, of human thymus T cells.

Sequenced sample: thymocytes. Every receptor here comes from a boy under two years old with a congenital heart defect.

The chain combines TRBV10-3 with TRBJ1-2; 9 bases line up with TRBD1. V lost 6 bases to trimming and J lost 7 bases; unmatched junction nucleotides: 12. The CDR3 runs 15 residues. Germline lookup yields CDR1 ENHRY and CDR2 SYGVKD. Here the CDR3 reads CAIRGGTGSIGGYTF. CDR3 DNA: TGTGCCATCAGGGGGGGGACAGGGTCTATAGGTGGCTACACCTTC.

This clone was seen a few times. V is TRBV11-2 and J is TRBJ2-3; no definite D call. Trimming took 5 bases from V and 2 from J, leaving 17 bases between them. The CDR3 sequence is 16 residues long. Germline V gene data show CDR1 as SGHAT and CDR2 as FQNNGV. The CDR3 sequence: CASSPAAEAPTDTQYF. DNA for the CDR3: TGTGCCAGCAGCCCAGCAGCCGAGGCCCCCACAGATACGCAGTATTTT.

The gene calls are TRBV28 and TRBJ2-1; D may be TRBD1 (6 bases). CDR3 size: 15 residues. Trimming cost V 4 bases and J 4 bases, with 14 bases left between them. Germline-derived CDR1 and CDR2 are MDHEN and SYDVKM. The CDR3 sequence is CASSSADSWYNEQFF. The CDR3 DNA reads as TGTGCCAGCAGTTCTGCGGACAGCTGGTACAATGAGCAGTTCTTC.

This rearrangement joins TRBV4-2 to TRBJ2-6, with TRBD1 as a possible D gene (6 bases). This CDR3 is built from 18 residues. Trimming stripped 3 bases from V and 0 bases from J, with 15 bases between. Per the germline V gene, CDR1 is LGHNA and CDR2 is YNFKEQ. CDR3 sequence (DNA): TGTGCCAGCAGCCACTTACAGGGCCCACTCTCTGGGGCCAACGTCCTGACTTTC. Translating it yields CASSHLQGPLSGANVLTF.

CDR3 coding DNA: TGTGCCAGCAGCTTAAAGAGGGGACAGGGGACCCTCACAGATACGCAGTATTTT. It specifies CASSLKRGQGTLTDTQYF. The chain carries TRBV7-2 and TRBJ2-3; 10 bases map to TRBD1. V lost 2 bases, J lost 2 bases, and 10 bases stayed unmatched. Germline CDR1 SGHTA, CDR2 FQGNSA. The CDR3 consists of 18 residues.